The count of the clone carrying this T cell receptor beta chain is one. What it binds is unknown. The source of the sample is a study of cytomegalovirus exposure and HLA in healthy donors. V lost 5 bases to trimming and J lost 2 bases, with 19 bases between them. The germline CDR1 and CDR2 sequences are SEHNR and FQNEAQ (reference sequence). The CDR3 totals 17 residues. 60 Vbeta and 13 Jbeta primers were used in PCR. Only in-frame clones appear in the TCRdb table, and some are missing; sequencing was by immunoSEQ multiplex PCR. The table has under 150,000 clones, 81% seen once. Study outcomes and limitations: A later analysis showed HLA-associated TCR beta chains outstripping equally common others in clonal expansion. Among TCR beta chains, those listed as cytomegalovirus-associated numbered under 200. There were reportedly fewer N-insertions in an Asian-associated ancestry cluster than the roughly 670-donor mean, in a later analysis.

The chain has TRBV7-9 and TRBJ2-1, with D possibly TRBD2 on 5 matching bases. This sequence was found in a man aged 18-30 years in good health and CMV-seronegative. Source material: PBMCs. For the CDR3, the DNA is TGTGCCAGCAGCAAATTCCTTGCGGGTCGAACCTACAATGAGCAGTTCTTC. It codes for CASSKFLAGRTYNEQFF.